The source of this TCR beta chain is a study of post-analysis software for immune sequencing data. Study-wide background: Relapsing-remitting, secondary progressive and progressive-relapsing forms of multiple sclerosis all featured among disease courses.

Findings and limits, study-wide: The five TRBV segments detected at higher frequency in patients than in controls included TRBV5-6, TRBV5-1 and TRBV20-1. Comparison with controls showed significantly lower normalized Chao1 diversity in multiple sclerosis patients. Strong same-batch co-clustering of samples appeared with F measure clustering.

cDNA libraries for TCR beta contained unique molecular identifiers. Between roughly 1 and 10 million T cells gave rise to 500,000 to 650,000 cDNA molecules. MiXCR was run by TCRdb on the PCR reads, yielding one entry per CDR3 protein. The sample has hundreds of thousands of distinct CDR3 sequences, over 45% seen once; the top ten hold about 10%. The CDR3 is 12 amino acids. Trimming stripped 0 bases from V and 6 bases from J, with 7 bases between. The V gene's germline CDR1 is SQVTM and CDR2 ANQGSEA. This clonotype was counted between two and nine times. The antigen is not known. The chain links TRBV29-1 to TRBJ2-3; no firm D call. Sample: blood. The receptor was isolated from a girl aged 2 to 10 with multiple sclerosis. The DNA for the CDR3 is TGCAGCGTTGAAGATCTTCTGGATACGCAGTATTTT. It specifies CSVEDLLDTQYF.